The sequence of this T cell receptor (beta chain) was determined in a study of spatial heterogeneity in lung cancer. The CDR3 contains 15 residues. Germline V gives CDR1 DFQATT, CDR2 SNEGSKA (reference sequence). V lost 6 bases and J lost 3; bases outside the gene matches: 7. Via MiXCR, TCRdb re-called the 5' RACE reads, giving one row per CDR3 protein. This sample carries 35,000 to 40,000 distinct CDR3 sequences, 6.5% to 9% of them seen once, and the ten largest clones take about 30%. At least ten counts were recorded for this clonotype. Time point given: sample taken at primary tumor resection. The specimen was PBMCs, collected at surgery. This chain connects TRBV20-1 to TRBJ2-1; 11 nucleotides agree with TRBD2. The source is a female donor with early-stage non-small cell lung cancer. CDR3 nucleotide sequence: TGCAGTGCGCGGATGCTAGCGGGGGGCTACAATGAGCAGTTCTTC. Its protein product is CSARMLAGGYNEQFF.